This record concerns one T cell receptor beta chain sequence. Described treatment: roughly 18 received Ad26.COV2.S at low or high dose, single or two shots; about 5 received placebo; per-sample allocation not given. Collection of the samples took place on day 63 after the first injection of vaccine or placebo. Germline CDR1 is MDHEN and CDR2 is SYDVKM. CDR3 length: 13 amino acids. V gave up 5 bases and J gave up 15 bases, with 20 bases separating them. Sequencing was performed with immunoSEQ multiplex PCR; in TCRdb, only in-frame clones are kept and a portion is missing. The sample has some 340,000 clones, around 81% seen once. This sample is drawn from a study of Ad26.COV2.S vaccination and SARS-CoV-2 variants.

Material: peripheral blood, obtained in a trial of Ad26.COV2.S vaccine versus placebo. The J gene is TRBJ1-5, the V gene TRBV28; no definite D call. The clonotype originates from a person between 18 and 65 years old who received the Ad26.COV2.S COVID-19 vaccine or a placebo. The CDR3 loop reads CASSPLGYLGRHF. The DNA for the CDR3 is TGTGCCAGCAGTCCCTTGGGTTATCTGGGTCGGCATTTT.